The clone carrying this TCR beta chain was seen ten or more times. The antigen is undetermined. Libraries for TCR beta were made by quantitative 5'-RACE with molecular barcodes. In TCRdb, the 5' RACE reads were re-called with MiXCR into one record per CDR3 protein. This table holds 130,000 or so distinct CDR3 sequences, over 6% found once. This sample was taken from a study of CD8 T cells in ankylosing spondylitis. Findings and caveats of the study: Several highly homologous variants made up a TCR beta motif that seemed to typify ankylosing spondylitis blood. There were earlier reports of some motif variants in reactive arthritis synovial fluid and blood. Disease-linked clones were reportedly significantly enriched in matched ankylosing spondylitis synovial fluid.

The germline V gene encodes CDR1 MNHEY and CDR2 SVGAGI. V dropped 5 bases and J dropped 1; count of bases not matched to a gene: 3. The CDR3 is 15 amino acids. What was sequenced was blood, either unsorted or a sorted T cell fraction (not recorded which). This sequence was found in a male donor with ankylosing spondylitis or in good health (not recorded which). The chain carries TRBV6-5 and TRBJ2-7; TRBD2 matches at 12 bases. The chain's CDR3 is CASSHLAGGSYEQYF. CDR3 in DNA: TGTGCCAGCAGTCACCTAGCGGGAGGGTCCTACGAGCAGTACTTC.